What follows are 21 T cell receptor beta chains derived from one specimen sequenced in a study of regulatory T cells in long-lasting Graves disease. To make TCR beta libraries, researchers used iRepertoire HTBI primers and Arm-PCR of CDR3 regions. Via MiXCR, TCRdb re-called the multiplex PCR reads, giving one row per CDR3 protein. Altogether under 800,000 distinct CDR3 sequences are present, about 15% being singletons, with the ten largest covering approximately 18%. Time point described: newly diagnosed GD, antithyroid drugs for less than 3 months. PBMC-extracted RNA yielded the TCR library. The same sample was also studied in work on T cells in Graves' hyperthyroidism and ophthalmopathy.

The material was peripheral blood mononuclear cells (PBMCs), obtained at new diagnosis, from a patient treated with antithyroid drugs. Receptors were obtained from a woman aged 30 to 39 with Graves disease.

Ten or more counts support this clonotype. The rearrangement uses TRBV12-3 or TRBV12-4 and TRBJ2-7, with D unclear. Trimming took off 5 bases at V and 1 base at J, with 9 bases between the two ends. The CDR3 is 13 residues long. The CDR3 loop is CASSDDGSYEQYF. The CDR3 nucleotides are TGTGCCAGCAGTGACGACGGATCCTACGAGCAGTACTTC.

The V call is TRBV19, the J call TRBJ2-3, with TRBD2 as a possible D gene (6 bases). Trimming stripped 2 bases from V and 3 bases from J, with 12 bases between. The CDR3 totals 15 residues. Germline CDR1 reads LNHDA; CDR2 reads SQIVND (reference sequence). CDR3 protein: CASSISTGVTDTQYF. Written as DNA, the CDR3 is TGTGCCAGTAGTATATCGACGGGGGTAACAGATACGCAGTATTTT.

This clonotype appeared a few times. V is TRBV3-1 and J is TRBJ2-1; D is unresolved. The CDR3 sequence is 17 residues long. The germline gives CDR1 LGHDT, CDR2 YNNKEL (reference sequence). V gave up 4 bases and J gave up 1 base, with 17 bases separating them. The CDR3 is CASSRTQSLPSYNEQFF. The DNA for the CDR3 is TGTGCCAGCAGCCGCACACAGAGTTTGCCGTCCTACAATGAGCAGTTCTTC.

This clonotype was counted only a few times. The chain links TRBV20-1 to TRBJ2-7; D is perhaps TRBD2 (5 bases). V was trimmed by 5 bases and J by 2 bases, leaving 19 bases between them. The CDR3 loop spans 15 amino acids. Germline V lookup: CDR1 DFQATT, CDR2 SNEGSKA (reference sequence). CDR3 coding DNA: TGCAGTGCTCAGGACTCCCACTTAAGTCCCTACGAGCAGTACTTC. As protein: CSAQDSHLSPYEQYF.

There are many counts of this clonotype. The chain has TRBV12-3 or TRBV12-4 and TRBJ1-2; D not certain. V was shortened by 2 bases and J by 7 bases, with 11 bases between the two germline ends. The CDR3 has 13 residues. The CDR3 DNA sequence: TGTGCCAGCAGTTTAACTACCAGTCCTGGCTACACCTTC. Protein product: CASSLTTSPGYTF.

The rearrangement links TRBV25-1 to TRBJ2-7; the D is unclear. The V gene lost 4 bases and the J gene lost 6 bases, with 13 bases spanning the gap. Germline-derived CDR1 and CDR2 are MGHDK and SYGVNS. There are 13 residues in the CDR3. The CDR3 loop reads CASSGPLGLEQYF. CDR3 nucleotides: TGTGCCAGCAGTGGCCCTCTAGGTCTCGAGCAGTACTTC.

Only a few counts were recorded for this clonotype. The V gene is TRBV7-3, the J gene TRBJ2-7; 7 bases map to TRBD1. Germline V lookup: CDR1 SGHTA, CDR2 FQGTGA. J gave up 2 bases and V 5 bases, and 3 bases lay outside the gene matches. This CDR3 spans 13 amino acids. The CDR3 loop is CASSEGTAYEQYF. The CDR3 nucleotides read TGTGCCAGCAGCGAAGGGACAGCCTACGAGCAGTACTTC.

This clonotype was counted many times. This chain links TRBV28 with TRBJ2-7; D gene unclear. This CDR3 has 18 amino acids. Germline CDR1 MDHEN, CDR2 SYDVKM. The V gene lost 8 bases and the J gene lost 0 bases, with 26 bases spanning the gap. CDR3 nucleotides: TGTGCCAGCTTCCCGCCGGTCGACCCCCGGCCCAGCTCCTACGAGCAGTACTTC. Residues: CASFPPVDPRPSSYEQYF.

This clonotype was found many times. The chain couples TRBV2 to TRBJ2-1, with D perhaps assigned TRBD1 or TRBD2 (6 bases each). Germline loops: CDR1 SNHLY, CDR2 FYNNEI. V gave up 1 base and J gave up 8 bases, with 12 bases separating them. CDR3 length: 14 residues. CDR3 protein: CASSEVTGTDEQFF. The CDR3 region has the DNA TGTGCCAGCAGTGAAGTTACAGGGACTGATGAGCAGTTCTTC. The full variable domain, rest sourced from reference TRBV2 and TRBJ2-1, is EPEVTQTPSHQVTQMGQEVILRCVPISNHLYFYWYRQILGQKVEFLVSFYNNEISEKSEIFDDQFSVERPDGSNFTLKIRSTKLEDSAMYFCASSEVTGTDEQFFGPGTRLTVL.

At least ten counts were recorded for this clonotype. The V and J genes are TRBV11-2 and TRBJ2-2; 8 bases map to TRBD2. V shed 2 bases and J 3 bases; nucleotides not matched to a gene: 5. CDR1 SGHAT and CDR2 FQNNGV come from the germline V gene. The CDR3 length is 16 residues. This CDR3 reads CASSLSGTRHTGELFF. In DNA, the CDR3 is TGTGCCAGCAGCTTATCCGGGACTAGACACACCGGGGAGCTGTTTTTT.

This sequence joins TRBV30 and TRBJ2-7, with D possibly being TRBD1 (6 bases). Deletions cut 0 bases from V and 6 bases from J, with 12 bases between. CDR1 GTSNPN and CDR2 SVGIG come from the germline V gene (reference sequence). This CDR3 contains 13 residues. This CDR3 is CAWSVSGVGEQYF. The CDR3 DNA is TGTGCCTGGAGTGTTTCAGGGGTGGGCGAGCAGTACTTC.

This clonotype was recorded at least ten times. The chain carries TRBV6-5 and TRBJ1-2; 9 bases are shared with TRBD1. CDR1 is MNHEY and CDR2 is SVGAGI in the germline V gene. The length of the CDR3 is 15 residues. Unmatched junction bases numbered 7, after V lost 4 bases and J lost 4 bases. The CDR3 bases are TGTGCCAGCAGTTCGCCGGGACAGGGCGGCTATGGCTACACCTTC. This encodes CASSSPGQGGYGYTF.

The rearrangement joins TRBV7-2 to TRBJ1-6, with D uncertain. V was clipped by 6 bases and J by 8 bases, with 14 bases between them. Looked up from germline, CDR1 is SGHTA and CDR2 is FQGNSA. The CDR3 length is 14 residues. The CDR3 spells CASRPGSIDSPLHF. The CDR3 DNA reads TGTGCCAGCAGGCCCGGGTCAATTGATTCACCCCTCCACTTT.

The table lists this clonotype with many counts. The chain recombines TRBV10-3 with TRBJ1-2, with D possibly being TRBD1 (6 bases). Germline CDR1 is ENHRY and CDR2 is SYGVKD. The CDR3 has 13 amino acids. Between the trimmed V and J ends, which lost 4 bases and 4 bases, there was a span of 10 bases. The CDR3 loop is CAISGGQGYGYTF. CDR3 bases: TGTGCCATCAGTGGGGGGCAGGGCTATGGCTACACCTTC.

This chain uses TRBV5-1 with TRBJ2-7; no clear D. V dropped 0 bases and J dropped 2 bases, with 9 bases sitting between them. Germline V gives CDR1 SGHRS, CDR2 YFSETQ. CDR3 length: 14 amino acids. The CDR3 region is CASSLGGATYEQYF. The CDR3 nucleotides are TGCGCCAGCAGCTTGGGCGGCGCCACCTACGAGCAGTACTTC.

The sample holds many counts of this clonotype. The gene calls are TRBV7-2 and TRBJ2-1; TRBD2 is a possible D gene (5 bases). The CDR3 is 15 residues long. Trimming took off 1 base at V and 7 bases at J, with 14 bases between the two ends. The germline V gene has CDR1 SGHTA and CDR2 FQGNSA. CDR3 protein: CASSLDPGIRNEQFF. The CDR3, as DNA: TGTGCCAGCAGCTTAGACCCGGGAATCAGGAATGAGCAGTTCTTC.

The chain carries TRBV6-1 and TRBJ2-7, with D perhaps TRBD2 (6 bases). The CDR3 spans 14 residues. Germline-derived CDR1 and CDR2 are MNHNS and SASEGT. V lost 10 bases and J 0 bases, leaving 16 bases between the germline ends. CDR3 DNA sequence: TGTGCCACGGCGGGCGGGGTAAGCTCCTACGAGCAGTACTTC. Its protein product is CATAGGVSSYEQYF.

This clonotype came up many times. J is TRBJ2-7 and V is TRBV7-3; possible D gene TRBD1, 6 bases. The CDR3 totals 13 residues. Trimming stripped 5 bases from V and 3 bases from J, with 11 bases between. Germline CDR1 and CDR2: SGHTA and FQGTGA. The chain's CDR3 is CASSLNRDYEQYF. The CDR3, as DNA: TGTGCCAGCAGCCTCAACAGGGACTACGAGCAGTACTTC.

To note about this clonotype: A much larger clone lies one base from this, so it may be a read error. This chain joins TRBV28 and TRBJ1-1, with D hard to call. The CDR3 is 14 amino acids. The V end lost 6 bases, the J end lost 1 base, and 12 bases lay between the germline ends. Germline V gene lookup returns CDR1 MDHEN and CDR2 SYDVKM. The CDR3 nucleotides read TGTGCCAGCAGCAGAGATTGGGGGAACACTGAAGCTTTCTTT. Encoded protein: CASSRDWGNTEAFF.

The sample holds a few counts of this clonotype. For the CDR3, the DNA is TGCGCCAGCACCCGTAGGGACTCACCCTACGAGCAGTACTTC. As protein: CASTRRDSPYEQYF. The chain couples TRBV5-1 to TRBJ2-7, with D perhaps matching TRBD2 (6 bases). V lost 6 bases, J lost 2 bases, and 15 bases lay in between. The length of the CDR3 is 14 residues. The germline gives CDR1 SGHRS, CDR2 YFSETQ. Looking up the rest from reference TRBV5-1 and TRBJ2-7 gives the full variable domain: KAGVTQTPRYLIKTRGQQVTLSCSPISGHRSVSWYQQTPGQGLQFLFEYFSETQRNKGNFPGRFSGRQFSNSRSEMNVSTLELGDSALYLCASTRRDSPYEQYFGPGTRLTVT.

The chain has TRBV28 and TRBJ2-2; tentatively, D is TRBD1 or TRBD2 (7 bases each). Germline V CDR1 and CDR2: MDHEN, SYDVKM. The V end lost 5 bases, the J end lost 0 bases, and 13 bases lay between the germline ends. The CDR3 length is 16 residues. The CDR3 nucleotides read TGTGCCAGCAGTGAGACAGGGAGGGCGAACACCGGGGAGCTGTTTTTT. It codes for CASSETGRANTGELFF.